The clone carrying this T cell receptor beta chain is a singleton in its sample. Its antigen is undetermined. V was shortened by 1 base and J by 5 bases, with 20 bases between the two germline ends. Germline V gene data show CDR1 as SGHNT and CDR2 as YENEEA. This CDR3 contains 17 residues. Treatment defined: roughly 11-day PBMC culture with coronavirus spike peptide pools or control peptides (ViraFEST assay). For ViraFEST, peptide pools expanded antigen-specific T cells, after which the TCRs were sequenced. Medium was half-exchanged with fresh IL-2 medium on days 3 and 7. An Oncomine TCR Beta short-read assay was used to sequence the DNA from cultured CD4+ T cells. TCRdb independently ran MiXCR on the PCR reads; one entry per CDR3 protein. The profile shows tens of thousands of distinct CDR3 sequences, less than 70% of them singletons. The source of the sample is a study of vaccination and CD4 T cells after COVID-19. Turning to the study itself: SARS-CoV-2 PCR on nasal swabs had been positive for the convalescent patients; nine or ten were mild and one was severe. SARS-CoV-2, HCoV-NL63, HCoV-OC43 and HCoV-229E supplied the overlapping spike peptides used to stimulate cells.

The specimen was CD4+ T cells from blood, cultured in vitro. The sequence came from a human donor who had recovered from COVID-19. The J gene is TRBJ2-5, the V gene TRBV11-3; D might be TRBD1 (6 bases). CDR3 DNA: TGTGCCAGCAGCTTAGTGTGGGAAACAGGGACCGGGGAGACCCAGTACTTC. Its protein is CASSLVWETGTGETQYF.